This TCR beta chain was observed in a study of blood T cell repertoires in COVID-19. Study context: The study drew acute and convalescent COVID-19 samples from the United States, Italy and Spain. T cells, B-cell-depleted T cells, or PBMCs supplied cDNA or gDNA.

In the authors' workflow: Reference gene primer amplification in the assay estimated nucleated cell counts. The repertoire was sequenced with immunoSEQ multiplex PCR; TCRdb's copy has only in-frame clones and lacks some. V, J and clone size were drawn from that table, and D and trimming were deduced from the DNA. This table has about 170,000 clones, 70% to 85% appearing once. CDR1 and CDR2 (germline): SGHVS, FNYEAQ. The CDR3 spans 21 residues. V shed 1 base and J shed 4 bases, with 26 bases lying between them. Sequencing input: peripheral blood. The receptor's source is a woman aged 40 to 50 with COVID-19, enrolled during active disease. This chain joins TRBV7-6 and TRBJ1-6; possibly TRBD1 for D (6 bases). The CDR3 protein is CASSLGVAGVIQRSYNSPLHF. The CDR3 bases are TGTGCCAGCAGCTTAGGTGTTGCAGGGGTCATCCAAAGATCTTATAATTCACCCCTCCACTTT. Variable domain in full (rest from reference TRBV7-6 and TRBJ1-6): GAGVSQSPRYKVTKRGQDVALRCDPISGHVSLYWYRQALGQGPEFLTYFNYEAQQDKSGLPNDRFSAERPEGSISTLTIQRTEQRDSAMYRCASSLGVAGVIQRSYNSPLHFGNGTRLTVT.